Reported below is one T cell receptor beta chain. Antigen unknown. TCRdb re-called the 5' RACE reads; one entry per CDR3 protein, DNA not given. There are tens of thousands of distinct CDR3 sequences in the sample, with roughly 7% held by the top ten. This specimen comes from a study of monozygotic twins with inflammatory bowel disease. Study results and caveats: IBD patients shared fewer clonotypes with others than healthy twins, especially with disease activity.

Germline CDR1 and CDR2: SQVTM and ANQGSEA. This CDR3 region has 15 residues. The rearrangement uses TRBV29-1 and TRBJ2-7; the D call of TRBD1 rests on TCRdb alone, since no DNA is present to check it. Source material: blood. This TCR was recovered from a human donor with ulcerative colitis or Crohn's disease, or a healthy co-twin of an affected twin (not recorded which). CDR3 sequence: CSVEAVDTSPGEQYF.